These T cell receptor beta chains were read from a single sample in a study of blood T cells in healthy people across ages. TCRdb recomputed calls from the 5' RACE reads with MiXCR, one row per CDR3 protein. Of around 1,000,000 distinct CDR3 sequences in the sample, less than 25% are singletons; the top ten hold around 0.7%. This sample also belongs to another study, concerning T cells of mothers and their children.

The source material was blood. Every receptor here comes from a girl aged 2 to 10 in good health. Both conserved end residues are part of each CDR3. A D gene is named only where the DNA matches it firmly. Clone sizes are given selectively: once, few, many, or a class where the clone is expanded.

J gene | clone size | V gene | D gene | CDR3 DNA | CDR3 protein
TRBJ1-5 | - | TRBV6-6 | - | TGTGCCAGCAGTTACCCAGAACCGCCCTCGCCCCAGCATTTT | CASSYPEPPSPQHF
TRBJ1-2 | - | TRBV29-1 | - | TGCAGCGTTGTGGGATCAGGAGGGGAACAGATCGGCTATGGCTACACCTTC | CSVVGSGGEQIGYGYTF
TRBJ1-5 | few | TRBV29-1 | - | TGCAGCGTAATAGACAGCGGCAATCAGCCCCAGCATTTT | CSVIDSGNQPQHF
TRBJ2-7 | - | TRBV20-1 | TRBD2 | TGCAGTGCTTCTCCTAGCGGGGGGGTCCCCTACGAGCAGTACTTC | CSASPSGGVPYEQYF
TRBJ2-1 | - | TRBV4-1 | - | TGCGCCAGCAGTGGGAAGGGGCTGAGCTCCTACAATGAGCAGTTCTTC | CASSGKGLSSYNEQFF
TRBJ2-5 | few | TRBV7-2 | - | TGTGCCAGCAGCGGGGGGGGCTGGGAGACCCAGTACTTC | CASSGGGWETQYF
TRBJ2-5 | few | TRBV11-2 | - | TGTGCCAGCCGCCAAAACCGGGACAGCCTAGGGAGGGAGACCCAGTACTTC | CASRQNRDSLGRETQYF
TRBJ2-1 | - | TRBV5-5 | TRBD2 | TGTGCCAGCAGCGGAAATAGCGGGAGGGCCTTAAATGAGCAGTTCTTC | CASSGNSGRALNEQFF
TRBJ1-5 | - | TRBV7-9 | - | TGTGCCAGCAGCAAGGGAGAACAGCCCCAGCATTTT | CASSKGEQPQHF
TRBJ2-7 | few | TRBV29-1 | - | TGCAGCGTTGGAGGGATTGGAGAAATAAACTACGAGCAGTACTTC | CSVGGIGEINYEQYF
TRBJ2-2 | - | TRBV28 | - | TGTGCCAGCTTAAAAAGGGAGCAGAACACCGGGGAGCTGTTTTTT | CASLKREQNTGELFF
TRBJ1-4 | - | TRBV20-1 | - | TGCAGTGCTTTTTTTGGGGGAGCGACTAATGAAAAACTGTTTTTT | CSAFFGGATNEKLFF
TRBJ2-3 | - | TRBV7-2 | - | TGTGCCAGCAGCTTATTACCCCCTCCTGATACGCAGTATTTT | CASSLLPPPDTQYF
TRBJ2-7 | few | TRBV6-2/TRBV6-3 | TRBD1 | TGTGCCACCCAGCCCGGACAGGGACTCTACGAGCAGTACTTC | CATQPGQGLYEQYF
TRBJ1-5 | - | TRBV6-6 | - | TGTGCCAGCAGTTTTTGGGGGCTCTCTGGGCCCCAGCATTTT | CASSFWGLSGPQHF
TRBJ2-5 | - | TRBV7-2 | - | TGTGCCAGCAGCTATGGGTGGGTCCCACAAGAGACCCAGTACTTC | CASSYGWVPQETQYF
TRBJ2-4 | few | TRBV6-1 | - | TGTGCCAGCACTTCAAGGGACATTCAGTACTTC | CASTSRDIQYF
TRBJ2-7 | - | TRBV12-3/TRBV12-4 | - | TGTGCCAGCAGTGCGGTGGGAGTAGATTACGAGCAGTACTTC | CASSAVGVDYEQYF
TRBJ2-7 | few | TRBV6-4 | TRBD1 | TGTGCCAGCAGTGAAGAGCGGGACAGGGGTATCGACGAGCAGTACTTC | CASSEERDRGIDEQYF
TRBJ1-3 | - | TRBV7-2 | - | TGTGCCAGCAGCTTCCGGGCCTCACCTGGAAACACCATATATTTT | CASSFRASPGNTIYF
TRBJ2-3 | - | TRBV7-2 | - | TGTGCCAGCAGCTCCGGGGACACGAGCACAGATACGCAGTATTTT | CASSSGDTSTDTQYF
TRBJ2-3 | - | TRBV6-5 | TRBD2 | TGTGCCAGCAGTTACTCGGTGGCTAGCGGGGGCCATAGCACAGATACGCAGTATTTT | CASSYSVASGGHSTDTQYF
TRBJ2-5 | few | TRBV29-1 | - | TGCAGCGCCTCACTGACAGGAGTGAGGGAGACCCAGTACTTC | CSASLTGVRETQYF